This TCR beta chain stems from a study of OX40 agonist ivuxolimab in advanced cancers. The wider study: Hepatocellular carcinoma, melanoma, renal cell or head and neck cancer was diagnosed in the dose-escalation patients.

TCRdb's copy holds only in-frame clones and misses some; the assay was immunoSEQ multiplex PCR. Among tens of thousands of clones listed, 75% to 90% were seen once. The CDR3 length is 14 residues. Looked up from germline, CDR1 is SGHTA and CDR2 is FQGNSA. With 2 bases removed from V and 6 bases from J, the gap between germline ends came to 11 bases. Sequencing used CD4+ or CD8+ T cells sorted from blood, obtained in a trial of the OX40 agonist ivuxolimab. V usage is TRBV7-2 and J usage is TRBJ1-5; D is perhaps TRBD1 (6 bases). The TCR was taken from an adult with an advanced solid tumor such as melanoma, head and neck, liver or kidney cancer. The CDR3 protein is CASSLNPGVQPQHF. CDR3 DNA sequence: TGTGCCAGCAGCTTAAACCCAGGGGTTCAGCCCCAGCATTTT.